The entry below gives a single T cell receptor (beta chain) sequence along with its context. The antigen is not known. Time point noted: after dendritic cell vaccination, including at tumor progression/relapse. The data were obtained in a study of glioma-infiltrating T cells after dendritic cell vaccination. Study-wide context: Patients had newly diagnosed or recurrent glioblastoma and received dendritic cell vaccines. The vaccine used monocyte-derived dendritic cells pulsed overnight with autologous tumor lysate. General study points: No direct clonality-survival link was found; a diverse polyclonal response may matter.

Method: immunoSEQ multiplex PCR; TCRdb's copy keeps in-frame clones and lacks some. The repertoire has approximately 90,000 clones, 75% to 85% of them found once; the top ten carry roughly 2.1%. From germline, CDR1 is SGHDT and CDR2 YYEEEE. Trimming stripped 2 bases from V and 8 bases from J, with 13 bases between. The CDR3 runs to 13 residues. The sequence came from a human donor with glioblastoma. The source was blood, collected after dendritic cell vaccination. The chain joins TRBV5-6 to TRBJ1-1; maybe TRBD1 (5 bases). The CDR3 DNA sequence: TGTGCCAGCAGCTTCGGCAGGGCCGACGAAGCTTTCTTT. It encodes CASSFGRADEAFF.